The clone carrying this T cell receptor (beta chain) has at least ten counts. Antigen specificity is unknown. This specimen belongs to a study of T cell repertoires in cytomegalovirus infection. Study information: Both recently identified HLA-C-restricted and well-studied HLA-B-restricted CMV epitopes were used in the study. Public TCR beta signatures provided an indication of both CMV infection and a matching HLA type. Points from the study as a whole: The ex vivo response was dominated by HLA-C-restricted CMV-specific TCR beta clonotypes. Pooled public TCR beta family frequency picked out CMV carriers with the relevant HLA.

Germline V gene data show CDR1 as SGHTA and CDR2 as FQGNSA. V dropped 5 bases and J dropped 7; count of bases not matched to a gene: 14. This CDR3 contains 16 residues. TCRdb processed the reads anew with MiXCR; each CDR3 protein has one entry. Here the sample spans about 740,000 distinct CDR3 sequences, roughly 36% being singletons. J is TRBJ1-2 and V is TRBV7-2; TRBD1 aligns across 9 bases. The source was cultured PBMCs, collected from culture after CMV antigen stimulation. This TCR came from a human donor in good health (CMV status not recorded). Some clones in this sample may be carry-over from other donors' samples. DNA for the CDR3: TGTGCCAGCAGCACTGGGTCCGGGACAGGGCCCAGTGGCTACACCTTC. This sequence encodes CASSTGSGTGPSGYTF.